The 16 T cell receptor beta chains listed next were all sequenced from one sample in a study of shared T cell receptors in the human thymus. The table came from immunoSEQ multiplex PCR; TCRdb's copy has only in-frame clones and leaves some out. The sample lists 450,000 to 650,000 clones; about 80% were seen once. The data also belong to a second study, concerning human thymus T cells.

The sample was thymocytes. These receptors came from a boy younger than two with a congenital heart defect.

This chain joins TRBV5-1 and TRBJ2-2; D possibly corresponds to TRBD2 (6 bases). This CDR3 has 16 residues. Germline assignment: CDR1 SGHRS and CDR2 YFSETQ. V was pared by 5 bases and J by 6 bases, with 20 bases between. The CDR3 loop reads CASRPPSAGTAGELFF. In nucleotides, the CDR3 is TGCGCCAGCAGACCCCCTAGCGCCGGTACCGCCGGGGAGCTGTTTTTT.

The J gene is TRBJ2-7, the V gene TRBV14; the D gene is possibly TRBD1 (5 bases). Looked up from germline, CDR1 is SGHDN and CDR2 is FVKESK. V was trimmed by 0 bases and J by 4 bases, leaving 13 bases between them. CDR3 length: 15 amino acids. This CDR3 is CASSQDRGTPYEQYF. The CDR3, as DNA: TGTGCCAGCAGCCAAGATAGGGGCACTCCATACGAGCAGTACTTC.

The J gene is TRBJ2-5, the V gene TRBV19; TRBD1 matches 7 bases. J lost 3 bases, V lost 5 bases, and 6 bases had no gene match. The CDR3 is 14 residues long. Germline V gene sequence: CDR1 LNHDA, CDR2 SQIVND (reference sequence). This chain's CDR3 is CASSPYGTEETQYF. DNA of the CDR3: TGTGCCAGTAGTCCCTATGGGACAGAAGAGACCCAGTACTTC.

The CDR3 bases are TGTGCCAGCAGTTCGGACAGCCCGAACTATGGCTACACCTTC. Its translation: CASSSDSPNYGYTF. This chain links TRBV25-1 with TRBJ1-2, with D maybe TRBD1 (6 bases). The CDR3 spans 14 residues. CDR1 is MGHDK, CDR2 SYGVNS, per germline. V was trimmed by 5 bases and J by 2 bases, leaving 12 bases between them.

V usage is TRBV2 and J usage is TRBJ2-7, with D tentatively TRBD1 (7 bases). Trimming removed 7 bases from V and 7 bases from J, with 14 bases in between. The CDR3 extends over 12 amino acids. Germline V gene data show CDR1 as SNHLY and CDR2 as FYNNEI. The CDR3 spells CASISQGGEQYF. As DNA, the CDR3 is TGTGCCAGCATATCTCAGGGGGGAGAGCAGTACTTC. Full variable domain (outside the CDR3, taken from reference TRBV2 and TRBJ2-7): EPEVTQTPSHQVTQMGQEVILRCVPISNHLYFYWYRQILGQKVEFLVSFYNNEISEKSEIFDDQFSVERPDGSNFTLKIRSTKLEDSAMYFCASISQGGEQYFGPGTRLTVT.

The V call is TRBV25-1, the J call TRBJ2-1; D is unresolved. CDR1 is MGHDK and CDR2 is SYGVNS in the germline V gene. Trimming took off 4 bases at V and 0 bases at J, with 16 bases between the two ends. The CDR3 loop spans 17 amino acids. CDR3 DNA sequence: TGTGCCAGCAGTGTCCTGTTCAGCGTGAGCTCCTACAATGAGCAGTTCTTC. Encoded protein: CASSVLFSVSSYNEQFF.

CDR3 coding DNA: TGTGCCAGTAGTGTCCACCCACAGGGGAATGGCAATCAGCCCCAGCATTTT. It specifies CASSVHPQGNGNQPQHF. The rearrangement joins TRBV19 to TRBJ1-5; 7 bases agree with TRBD1. V lost 5 bases, J lost 2 bases, and 12 bases stayed unmatched. The germline CDR1 and CDR2 sequences are LNHDA and SQIVND (reference sequence). The CDR3 spans 17 residues.

The sample holds one count of this clone. V is TRBV6-1 and J is TRBJ1-2, with 8 bases aligning to TRBD1. Trimming cost V 5 bases and J 4 bases; bases outside gene matches: 6. This CDR3 has 14 residues. Germline V CDR1 and CDR2: MNHNS, SASEGT. Here the CDR3 reads CASSSPTGGYGYTF. The DNA for the CDR3 is TGTGCCAGCAGTTCTCCTACAGGGGGCTATGGCTACACCTTC.

This chain links TRBV7-6 with TRBJ1-4; TRBD1 matches at 7 bases. Trimming removed 1 base from V and 7 bases from J; junction bases left unmatched: 3. The CDR3 extends over 14 amino acids. CDR1 is SGHVS, CDR2 FNYEAQ, per germline. This CDR3 reads CASSLEQGSEKLFF. The CDR3 DNA follows: TGTGCCAGCAGCTTAGAACAGGGGAGTGAAAAACTGTTTTTT.

This sequence joins TRBV5-1 and TRBJ2-3; tentatively, D is TRBD1 (5 bases). Germline V CDR1 and CDR2: SGHRS, YFSETQ. The length of the CDR3 is 17 residues. The V and J ends lost 0 bases and 2 bases respectively, with 16 bases between them. The CDR3 region is CASSLAAPYRITDTQYF. The CDR3 DNA follows: TGCGCCAGCAGCTTGGCCGCTCCGTACAGGATCACAGATACGCAGTATTTT.

The rearrangement links TRBV29-1 to TRBJ1-1; D might be TRBD1 (5 bases). With 0 bases removed from V and 9 bases from J, the gap between germline ends came to 17 bases. CDR1 is SQVTM and CDR2 is ANQGSEA in the germline V gene. The CDR3 runs 14 residues. CDR3 residues: CSVEDCLWGVKAFF. The CDR3 region has the DNA TGCAGCGTTGAAGATTGCTTATGGGGCGTCAAAGCTTTCTTT.

The genes are TRBV28 and TRBJ2-3; 7 nucleotides agree with TRBD1. CDR1 and CDR2 from the germline V gene are MDHEN and SYDVKM. The CDR3 is made up of 14 amino acids. The V and J ends lost 4 bases and 2 bases, in that order; junction bases with no gene match: 3. The CDR3 sequence is CASSSQGTTDTQYF. The CDR3 nucleotides read TGTGCCAGCAGTTCACAGGGGACCACAGATACGCAGTATTTT.

The rearrangement joins TRBV7-2 to TRBJ2-7, with D possibly TRBD1 on 6 matching bases. The CDR3 sequence is 15 residues long. The V end was cut by 1 base, the J end by 2 bases, with 12 bases between. Germline V CDR1 and CDR2: SGHTA, FQGNSA. CDR3 region: CASSLVAGAAYEQYF. In nucleotides, the CDR3 is TGTGCCAGCAGCTTAGTGGCAGGGGCGGCCTACGAGCAGTACTTC.

This clone was seen a single time. The gene calls are TRBV6-1 and TRBJ1-5, with D possibly TRBD1 on 5 matching bases. Trimming removed 0 bases at V and 7 bases at J, with 13 bases between. Germline CDR1 reads MNHNS; CDR2 reads SASEGT. The CDR3 sequence is 15 residues long. Written as DNA, the CDR3 is TGTGCCAGCAGTGAAGCGCGGGGGTTGGCGCAGCCCCAGCATTTT. The encoded protein is CASSEARGLAQPQHF.

The chain joins TRBV7-3 to TRBJ2-2; TRBD1 might be the D (6 bases). Trimming removed 3 bases at V and 5 bases at J, with 19 bases between. The CDR3 loop spans 17 amino acids. Germline V gives CDR1 SGHTA, CDR2 FQGTGA. DNA for the CDR3: TGTGCCAGCAGCTTCCGGGGCCGGGACAAAGTAACCGGGGAGCTGTTTTTT. Amino acids: CASSFRGRDKVTGELFF. Filled out from reference TRBV7-3 and TRBJ2-2, the complete variable domain reads GAGVSQTPSNKVTEKGKYVELRCDPISGHTALYWYRQSLGQGPEFLIYFQGTGAADDSGLPNDRFFAVRPEGSVSTLKIQRTERGDSAVYLCASSFRGRDKVTGELFFGEGSRLTVL.

The genes are TRBV9 and TRBJ2-5, with D tentatively TRBD1 (6 bases). In germline, CDR1 is SGDLS, CDR2 YYNGEE. V lost 5 bases and J 5 bases, leaving 13 bases between the germline ends. This CDR3 comprises 13 residues. The CDR3 here is CASSIQGTETQYF. CDR3 bases: TGTGCCAGCAGTATACAGGGAACGGAGACCCAGTACTTC.